This T cell receptor (beta chain) was obtained from a study of T cells in Graves' hyperthyroidism and ophthalmopathy. Across the study: Staff took peripheral blood when the initial diagnosis was made, before any treatment began.

The PBMCs were sourced from fresh peripheral blood (about 10 ml). Germline loops: CDR1 MNHEY, CDR2 SVGAGI. The CDR3 totals 13 residues. Trimming pared 2 bases from V and 5 bases from J, leaving 9 bases between. Template material for amplifying TCR beta CDR3 regions consisted of RNA transcripts. HTBI primers were used for first-round RT-PCR of the TCR CDR3. Each CDR3 protein is one row after TCRdb ran MiXCR on the multiplex PCR reads. The sample has about 350,000 distinct CDR3 sequences, around 18% seen once; the top ten hold 15%. Study results and limitations: The model forecast ophthalmopathy, anticipating it by a median around 6.5 months before onset. Expanded thyroid clonotypes (above 0.001) were mostly also found in blood.

In the case of this clonotype: The antigen remains undetermined.

The source of this sequence is a middle-aged woman with Graves' ophthalmopathy. The source material was blood. This chain joins TRBV6-5 and TRBJ1-2; no clear D. In DNA, the CDR3 is TGTGCCAGCAGTTACGGAGGGTTTTATGGCTACACCTTC. It yields the protein CASSYGGFYGYTF.